These 6 T cell receptor beta chains came from one sample sequenced in a study of blood T cells in healthy people across ages. Combining a sample-barcoded 5' primer with a J-beta primer mix, a second PCR ran for roughly 7 to 12 cycles. In TCRdb, the 5' RACE reads were re-called with MiXCR into one record per CDR3 protein. The sample shows some 710,000 distinct CDR3 sequences, more than 35% of them seen only once. The sequencing input was blood. Every receptor here comes from a man at least 80 years old in good health.

In its sample, this clonotype was seen many times. CDR3 bases: TGCGCCAGCAGCTTGGGACCGGCGGGAGAGCAGTTCTTC. It codes for CASSLGPAGEQFF. The rearrangement uses TRBV5-1 and TRBJ2-1, with D tentatively TRBD2 (6 bases). The CDR3 extends over 13 amino acids. With 0 bases removed from V and 10 bases from J, the gap between germline ends came to 11 bases. CDR1 and CDR2 from the germline V gene are SGHRS and YFSETQ. The variable domain in full, with the rest retrieved from reference TRBV5-1 and TRBJ2-1, is KAGVTQTPRYLIKTRGQQVTLSCSPISGHRSVSWYQQTPGQGLQFLFEYFSETQRNKGNFPGRFSGRQFSNSRSEMNVSTLELGDSALYLCASSLGPAGEQFFGPGTRLTVL.

The rearrangement links TRBV12-3 or TRBV12-4 to TRBJ2-4; TRBD1 might be the D (6 bases). The CDR3 has 15 amino acids. Trimming removed 6 bases at V and 13 bases at J, with 25 bases between. The CDR3 here is CASRDGTPNDGGQYF. The CDR3 DNA is TGTGCCAGCAGGGATGGGACACCGAACGATGGCGGGCAGTACTTC.

This clonotype was seen only a few times. The V gene is TRBV18, the J gene TRBJ2-1; 11 bases agree with TRBD1. CDR3 length: 15 residues. J was trimmed by 8 bases and V by 5 bases; bases with no gene match: 8. Germline V CDR1 and CDR2: KGHSH, LQKENI. For the CDR3, the DNA is TGTGCCAGCTCAACGCCGGGACAGGGGGGTTATGAGCAGTTCTTC. Amino acid sequence: CASSTPGQGGYEQFF.

This clonotype was picked up many times. The chain joins TRBV11-1 to TRBJ2-7, with 7 nucleotides matching TRBD2. With 5 bases clipped from V and 7 bases from J, the junction kept 14 bases outside the gene matches. Germline V CDR1 and CDR2: SGHAT, FQDESV (reference sequence). This CDR3 spans 15 amino acids. The CDR3 region is CASSPSGGPRGEQYF. DNA of the CDR3: TGTGCCAGCAGCCCATCGGGGGGACCCCGGGGGGAGCAGTACTTC.

This clonotype came up once. The rearrangement links TRBV5-1 to TRBJ1-5; a weak D match, TRBD1 (6 bases). V dropped 1 base and J dropped 5 bases, with 10 bases sitting between them. CDR1 is SGHRS, CDR2 YFSETQ, per germline. The CDR3 is 14 amino acids. This CDR3 is CASSLNAGDQPQHF. The CDR3 region has the DNA TGCGCCAGCAGCTTGAATGCAGGGGATCAGCCCCAGCATTTT. Variable domain in full (rest from reference TRBV5-1 and TRBJ1-5): KAGVTQTPRYLIKTRGQQVTLSCSPISGHRSVSWYQQTPGQGLQFLFEYFSETQRNKGNFPGRFSGRQFSNSRSEMNVSTLELGDSALYLCASSLNAGDQPQHFGDGTRLSIL.

The chain employs TRBV5-1 and TRBJ2-1; D gene unclear. Trimming pared 6 bases from V and 4 bases from J, leaving 17 bases between. The germline V gene encodes CDR1 SGHRS and CDR2 YFSETQ. The length of the CDR3 is 15 residues. The DNA for the CDR3 is TGCGCCAGCATGGAAGGGTCACTCAGTTACAATGAGCAGTTCTTC. Its translation: CASMEGSLSYNEQFF.